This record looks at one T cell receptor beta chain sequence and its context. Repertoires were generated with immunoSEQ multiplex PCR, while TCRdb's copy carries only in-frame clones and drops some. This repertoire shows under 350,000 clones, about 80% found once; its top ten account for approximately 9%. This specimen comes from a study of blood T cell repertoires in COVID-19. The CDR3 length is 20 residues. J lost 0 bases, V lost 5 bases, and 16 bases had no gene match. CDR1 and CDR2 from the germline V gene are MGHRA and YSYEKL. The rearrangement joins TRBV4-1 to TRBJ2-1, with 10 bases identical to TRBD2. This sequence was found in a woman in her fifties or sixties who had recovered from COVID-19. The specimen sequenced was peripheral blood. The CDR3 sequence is CASSGPGASGSPLSYNEQFF. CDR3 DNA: TGCGCCAGCAGCGGCCCGGGGGCTAGCGGGAGTCCACTCTCCTACAATGAGCAGTTCTTC.